The 27 T cell receptor beta chains below all came from one sample that was sequenced in a study of tumour-infiltrating T cells in Burkitt lymphoma. Clones were sequenced by immunoSEQ multiplex PCR, and TCRdb holds only the in-frame ones, with some missing. This table has around 50,000 clones, about a third appearing once. The sample taken for sequencing was tumor tissue. The receptors were gathered from a human donor with Burkitt lymphoma.

This clone occurred a few times. The chain combines TRBV5-5 with TRBJ1-2; D is possibly TRBD1 (5 bases). Germline V gene lookup returns CDR1 SGHKS and CDR2 YYEKEE (reference sequence). V gave up 6 bases and J gave up 8 bases, with 14 bases separating them. The length of the CDR3 is 12 residues. CDR3 loop: CASTQGASGYTF. The CDR3 coding sequence is TGTGCCAGCACCCAAGGGGCCTCAGGCTACACCTTC.

The chain is built from TRBV19 and TRBJ1-4; TRBD1 is a possible D gene (5 bases). The V and J ends lost 3 bases and 7 bases respectively, with 9 bases between them. Germline CDR1 LNHDA, CDR2 SQIVND (reference sequence). This CDR3 is 13 amino acids long. This CDR3 reads CASSMTRGEKLFF. CDR3 nucleotides: TGTGCCAGTAGTATGACTAGGGGTGAAAAACTGTTTTTT. The full variable domain, its missing parts supplied by reference TRBV19 and TRBJ1-4, is DGGITQSPKYLFRKEGQNVTLSCEQNLNHDAMYWYRQDPGQGLRLIYYSQIVNDFQKGDIAEGYSVSREKKESFPLTVTSAQKNPTAFYLCASSMTRGEKLFFGSGTQLSVL.

The gene calls are TRBV2 and TRBJ1-4, with D perhaps matching TRBD1 (5 bases). From germline, CDR1 is SNHLY and CDR2 FYNNEI. This CDR3 region has 16 residues. Trimming removed 0 bases at V and 4 bases at J, with 12 bases between. CDR3 loop: CASSEAPRAGNEKLFF. The CDR3 coding sequence is TGTGCCAGCAGTGAAGCGCCCAGGGCCGGTAATGAAAAACTGTTTTTT.

This clone was observed a few times. The chain employs TRBV5-1 and TRBJ2-2; D remains unclear. Germline CDR1 is SGHRS and CDR2 is YFSETQ. V was clipped by 3 bases and J by 1 base, with 4 bases between them. The CDR3 extends over 13 amino acids. This CDR3 is CASSSQNTGELFF. CDR3 DNA: TGCGCCAGCAGCTCCCAGAACACCGGGGAGCTGTTTTTT.

V is TRBV6-5 and J is TRBJ1-6, with D perhaps matching TRBD1 (5 bases). V lost 0 bases and J lost 9, with 15 bases in between. From germline, CDR1 is MNHEY and CDR2 SVGAGI. This CDR3 spans 16 amino acids. DNA of the CDR3: TGTGCCAGCAGTTACTCGACAGCCTGGGGGATTTCACCCCTCCACTTT. It yields the protein CASSYSTAWGISPLHF.

CDR3 protein: CASSYGRSTENSPLHF. The CDR3 DNA reads as TGTGCCAGCAGCTACGGACGCTCAACTGAGAATTCACCCCTCCACTTT. The chain employs TRBV2 and TRBJ1-6; D remains unclear. Germline CDR1 SNHLY, CDR2 FYNNEI. The CDR3 has 16 residues. V shed 6 bases and J shed 7 bases, with 19 bases lying between them. Full variable domain (rest looked up from reference TRBV2 and TRBJ1-6): EPEVTQTPSHQVTQMGQEVILRCVPISNHLYFYWYRQILGQKVEFLVSFYNNEISEKSEIFDDQFSVERPDGSNFTLKIRSTKLEDSAMYFCASSYGRSTENSPLHFGNGTRLTVT.

This clone was counted between two and nine times. The V and J genes are TRBV29-1 and TRBJ1-2; D not certain. CDR3 length: 13 amino acids. Germline V lookup: CDR1 SQVTM, CDR2 ANQGSEA. Trimming cost V 3 bases and J 2 bases, with 10 bases left between them. CDR3 loop: CSVDREENYGYTF. CDR3 nucleotides: TGCAGCGTTGACCGAGAAGAAAACTATGGCTACACCTTC. The complete variable domain, with remaining parts taken from reference TRBV29-1 and TRBJ1-2, reads SAVISQKPSRDICQRGTSLTIQCQVDSQVTMMFWYRQQPGQSLTLIATANQGSEATYESGFVIDKFPISRPNLTFSTLTVSNMSPEDSSIYLCSVDREENYGYTFGSGTRLTVV.

This clone was seen more than once but under ten times. Written as DNA, the CDR3 is TGTGCCAGCCGGTTGGGGCGGGGGGCCGGGGAGCTGTTTTTT. Translation gives CASRLGRGAGELFF. The rearrangement joins TRBV2 to TRBJ2-2; 8 bases are a match to TRBD2. The CDR3 covers 14 residues. Germline loops: CDR1 SNHLY, CDR2 FYNNEI. Unmatched junction bases numbered 8, after V lost 8 bases and J lost 6 bases.

The CDR3 here is CASSITGVSHYGYTF. In DNA form, the CDR3 reads TGTGCCAGCAGTATAACAGGGGTTTCCCACTATGGCTACACCTTC. The gene calls are TRBV28 and TRBJ1-2; TRBD1 matches at 7 bases. V gave up 5 bases and J gave up 3 bases; unmatched junction bases: 9. CDR3 length: 15 amino acids. The germline CDR1 and CDR2 sequences are MDHEN and SYDVKM.

The V call is TRBV6-4, the J call TRBJ1-4; TRBD1 is a possible D gene (5 bases). V lost 4 bases to trimming and J lost 4 bases, with 19 bases between them. Germline lookup yields CDR1 MRHNA and CDR2 SNTAGT. CDR3 size: 17 residues. CDR3 nucleotides: TGTGCCAGCAGTGTCACAGGTCGAGCGACGGGTAATGAAAAACTGTTTTTT. Its protein is CASSVTGRATGNEKLFF.

In its sample, this clone ranks as medium-sized. J is TRBJ2-3 and V is TRBV6-1; 12 bases align to TRBD2. The germline gives CDR1 MNHNS, CDR2 SASEGT. V shed 2 bases and J 4 bases; nucleotides not matched to a gene: 1. CDR3 size: 15 residues. In DNA, the CDR3 is TGTGCCAGCAGTGAACTAGCGGGGGGGCCAGATACGCAGTATTTT. It is translated as CASSELAGGPDTQYF.

The chain joins TRBV6-5 to TRBJ1-4; D ambiguous. The CDR3 is 13 residues long. Trimming left V 7 bases short and J 10 bases short, with 16 bases between. Looked up from germline, CDR1 is MNHEY and CDR2 is SVGAGI. CDR3 DNA sequence: TGTGCCAGCACCCGGGTTGGGGATCCAAAACTGTTTTTT. Protein product: CASTRVGDPKLFF.

This clone has only a few counts. The chain uses TRBV2 and TRBJ2-7; 8 nucleotides line up with TRBD1. CDR3 length: 13 amino acids. CDR1 SNHLY and CDR2 FYNNEI come from the germline V gene. The V gene end was trimmed by 6 bases and the J gene end by 4 bases; junction bases not matched to a gene: 5. CDR3 sequence: CASRVDRDYEQYF. The CDR3 DNA is TGTGCCAGCAGGGTGGACAGGGATTACGAGCAGTACTTC. Supplemented by reference TRBV2 and TRBJ2-7, the full variable domain reads EPEVTQTPSHQVTQMGQEVILRCVPISNHLYFYWYRQILGQKVEFLVSFYNNEISEKSEIFDDQFSVERPDGSNFTLKIRSTKLEDSAMYFCASRVDRDYEQYFGPGTRLTVT.

Only a few counts were recorded for this clone. The chain carries TRBV5-1 and TRBJ1-3, with a weak D call TRBD1 (5 bases). The CDR3 is 16 residues long. V was clipped by 4 bases and J by 4 bases, with 18 bases between them. Germline V gene sequence: CDR1 SGHRS, CDR2 YFSETQ. The CDR3 DNA follows: TGCGCCAGCAGCGCGATAGACAGTATCTCCGGAAACACCATATATTTT. It codes for CASSAIDSISGNTIYF. Together with reference TRBV5-1 and TRBJ1-3, the CDR3 gives the full variable domain: KAGVTQTPRYLIKTRGQQVTLSCSPISGHRSVSWYQQTPGQGLQFLFEYFSETQRNKGNFPGRFSGRQFSNSRSEMNVSTLELGDSALYLCASSAIDSISGNTIYFGEGSWLTVV.

In its sample, this clone was seen a few times. The V gene is TRBV18, the J gene TRBJ1-4; D gene uncertain. Trimming took 3 bases from V and 6 from J, leaving 11 bases between them. Per the germline V gene, CDR1 is KGHSH and CDR2 is LQKENI. The CDR3 is made up of 14 amino acids. CDR3 sequence: CASSPSYRDEKLFF. The CDR3 DNA is TGTGCCAGCTCACCCTCATATAGGGATGAAAAACTGTTTTTT.

The J gene is TRBJ1-3, the V gene TRBV2, with D perhaps matching TRBD1 (6 bases). The germline CDR1 and CDR2 sequences are SNHLY and FYNNEI. The V gene lost 8 bases and the J gene lost 8 bases, with 19 bases spanning the gap. The CDR3 extends over 14 amino acids. CDR3 bases: TGTGCCAGCCATCCCGGACAGACCCTTGACACCATATATTTT. Encoded protein: CASHPGQTLDTIYF.

Only a few counts were recorded for this clone. The CDR3 protein is CASSQKGGETQYF. CDR3 DNA sequence: TGCGCCAGCAGCCAGAAAGGGGGAGAGACCCAGTACTTC. This chain joins TRBV4-1 and TRBJ2-5, with D possibly matching TRBD1 (6 bases). Germline values: CDR1 MGHRA, CDR2 YSYEKL. V dropped 3 bases and J dropped 4 bases, with 9 bases sitting between them. This CDR3 comprises 13 residues.

This clone occurred a few times. CDR3 region: CASSLDRVRVNTEAFF. Here the CDR3 DNA reads TGCGCCAGCAGCTTGGACAGGGTCAGGGTGAACACTGAAGCTTTCTTT. V gene TRBV5-1 combines with J gene TRBJ1-1, with D possibly TRBD1 on 6 matching bases. The germline gives CDR1 SGHRS, CDR2 YFSETQ. The CDR3 is 16 amino acids. V gave up 0 bases and J gave up 0 bases, with 12 bases separating them.

This clone has more than one count but fewer than ten. This chain connects TRBV4-2 to TRBJ1-2; no clear D gene. The CDR3 runs 15 residues. V dropped 1 base and J dropped 0 bases, with 9 bases sitting between them. Germline-derived CDR1 and CDR2 are LGHNA and YNFKEQ. Here the CDR3 reads CASSQGARPNYGYTF. In DNA form, the CDR3 reads TGTGCCAGCAGCCAAGGGGCAAGGCCTAACTATGGCTACACCTTC.

This clone was observed a few times. V and J are TRBV6-5 and TRBJ2-3; 11 bases align to TRBD2. The CDR3 runs to 14 residues. Germline CDR1 is MNHEY and CDR2 is SVGAGI. J gave up 12 bases and V 1 base, and 6 bases lay outside the gene matches. In DNA form, the CDR3 reads TGTGCCAGCAGTTACTTGGGGACTAGCGGATTCCAGTATTTT. It translates to CASSYLGTSGFQYF.

The chain employs TRBV7-3 and TRBJ2-3; D gene unclear. Germline V gene sequence: CDR1 SGHTA, CDR2 FQGTGA. The CDR3 covers 13 residues. Trimming removed 2 bases at V and 5 bases at J, with 8 bases between. The CDR3 region is CASSLSAGDTQYF. The CDR3 nucleotides read TGTGCCAGCAGCTTATCGGCCGGAGATACGCAGTATTTT.

This clone was counted a few times. V and J are TRBV30 and TRBJ1-2, with 11 nucleotides matching TRBD1. This CDR3 comprises 15 residues. Germline CDR1 and CDR2: GTSNPN and SVGIG (reference sequence). The J segment lost 8 bases and the V segment lost 3 bases, leaving 11 bases of the junction unmatched. CDR3 sequence (DNA): TGTGCCTGGAGGCCGAGGGACAGGGGGGTTAAGGGCTACACCTTC. Amino acids: CAWRPRDRGVKGYTF.

This clone appeared a few times. The rearrangement links TRBV5-1 to TRBJ2-3; D ambiguous. Germline loops: CDR1 SGHRS, CDR2 YFSETQ. V was clipped by 2 bases and J by 0 bases, with 13 bases between them. The length of the CDR3 is 16 residues. CDR3 loop: CASSLLVSGSTDTQYF. CDR3 bases: TGCGCCAGCAGCTTATTGGTGTCCGGAAGCACAGATACGCAGTATTTT.

This clone was observed a few times. The gene calls are TRBV30 and TRBJ1-1; D remains ambiguous. CDR1 is GTSNPN, CDR2 SVGIG, per germline (reference sequence). With 2 bases removed from V and 10 bases from J, the gap between germline ends came to 20 bases. The CDR3 totals 14 residues. CDR3 nucleotides: TGTGCCTGGAGTACCCCGGGAAGGGCTAGCGCAGCTTTCTTT. Translating it yields CAWSTPGRASAAFF.

V usage is TRBV25-1 and J usage is TRBJ1-2; no clear D. The CDR3 contains 12 residues. The V end lost 1 base, the J end lost 4 bases, and 4 bases lay between the germline ends. The germline gives CDR1 MGHDK, CDR2 SYGVNS. The CDR3 nucleotides read TGTGCCAGCAGTGAATCCGTCTATGGCTACACCTTC. Translated, it gives CASSESVYGYTF.

V gene TRBV10-3 combines with J gene TRBJ1-1; TRBD1 is a possible D gene (5 bases). The V and J ends lost 10 bases and 1 base respectively, with 10 bases between them. This CDR3 comprises 12 residues. Germline CDR1 and CDR2: ENHRY and SYGVKD. Here the CDR3 reads CATGTGNTEAFF. CDR3 nucleotide sequence: TGTGCCACCGGGACTGGGAACACTGAAGCTTTCTTT.

DNA of the CDR3: TGTGCCAGCAGTGAACAGTGGGGGGGCCACAATGAGCAGTTCTTC. Residues: CASSEQWGGHNEQFF. V gene TRBV6-1 combines with J gene TRBJ2-1; possible D gene TRBD2, 7 bases. There are 15 residues in the CDR3. The germline V gene has CDR1 MNHNS and CDR2 SASEGT. V dropped 2 bases and J dropped 5 bases, with 13 bases sitting between them.